This passage covers 5 T cell receptor beta chains from one sample sequenced in a study of shared clonotypes between healthy human individuals. The repertoire was sequenced with immunoSEQ multiplex PCR; TCRdb's copy has only in-frame clones and lacks some. The table includes about 92,000 clones, around half detected once. Sequenced input: PBMCs. Receptors were obtained from a woman in her thirties or forties in good health. Some clones in this sample may be carry-over from other donors' samples.

In regard to this clone: Distinct nucleotide sequences in the sample also encode this CDR3. V gene TRBV7-9 combines with J gene TRBJ1-5; TRBD1 matches 7 bases. CDR3 length equals 15 residues. The germline V gene has CDR1 SEHNR and CDR2 FQNEAQ (reference sequence). After removal of 1 base from V and 4 bases from J, the junction contained 4 bases not matched to a gene. The CDR3 sequence: CASSLGTGGNQPQHF. In DNA, the CDR3 is TGTGCCAGCAGCTTAGGGACAGGTGGGAATCAGCCCCAGCATTTT.

This clone was detected ten times or more. The rearrangement uses TRBV5-1 and TRBJ2-1; 11 positions match TRBD2. The V gene end was trimmed by 6 bases and the J gene end by 5 bases; junction bases not matched to a gene: 4. The CDR3 has 14 residues. Germline lookup yields CDR1 SGHRS and CDR2 YFSETQ. DNA for the CDR3: TGCGCCAGCATGCAGGGACTAGCGGACAATGAGCAGTTCTTC. As protein: CASMQGLADNEQFF.

This clone was detected many times. V is TRBV4-1 and J is TRBJ2-3; no definite D call. Trimming removed 4 bases at V and 2 bases at J, with 13 bases between. Germline V CDR1 and CDR2: MGHRA, YSYEKL. CDR3 length: 15 residues. Here the CDR3 reads CASSPLQDYTDTQYF. The CDR3 DNA is TGCGCCAGCAGCCCTCTCCAAGATTACACAGATACGCAGTATTTT.

Details on this clone: The same CDR3 is also encoded by other DNA sequences in this sample. V usage is TRBV18 and J usage is TRBJ1-2; TRBD1 is a possible D gene (5 bases). The ends were cut back, 3 bases at V and 3 bases at J, with 8 bases in the middle. There are 13 residues in the CDR3. Germline CDR1 and CDR2: KGHSH and LQKENI. This chain's CDR3 is CASSPGQDYGYTF. Written as DNA, the CDR3 is TGTGCCAGCTCACCTGGACAAGACTATGGCTACACCTTC.

The rearrangement links TRBV19 to TRBJ2-7; 9 nucleotides match TRBD1. The junction had 21 bases not matched to a gene; V was cut back by 3 bases and J by 0 bases. The CDR3 spans 21 residues. CDR1 is LNHDA, CDR2 SQIVND, per germline (reference sequence). The CDR3 region has the DNA TGTGCCAGTAGTATTTTTTTGGTTGGGACAGGGAATGGATCGGGCTCCTACGAGCAGTACTTC. Residues: CASSIFLVGTGNGSGSYEQYF.